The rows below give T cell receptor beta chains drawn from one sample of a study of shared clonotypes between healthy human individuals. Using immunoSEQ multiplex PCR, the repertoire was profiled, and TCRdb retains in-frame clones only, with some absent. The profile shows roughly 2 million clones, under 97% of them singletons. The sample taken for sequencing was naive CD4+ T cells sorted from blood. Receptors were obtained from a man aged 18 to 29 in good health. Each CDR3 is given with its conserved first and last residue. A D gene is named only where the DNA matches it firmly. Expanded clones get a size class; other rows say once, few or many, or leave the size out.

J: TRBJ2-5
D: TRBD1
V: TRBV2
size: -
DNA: TGTGCCAGCGATTTTACAGGGGGCGCGGGGGAGACCCAGTACTTC
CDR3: CASDFTGGAGETQYF

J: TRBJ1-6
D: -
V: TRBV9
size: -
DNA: TGTGCCAGCAGCGTAGACGGCCCCAATTCACCCCTCCACTTT
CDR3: CASSVDGPNSPLHF

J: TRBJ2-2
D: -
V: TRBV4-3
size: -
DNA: TGCGCCAGCAGCCAAGATCTTCCGGGCGGAACGAACACCGGGGAGCTGTTTTTT
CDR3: CASSQDLPGGTNTGELFF

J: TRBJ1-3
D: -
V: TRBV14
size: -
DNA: TGTGCCAGCAGCCAGGACAGATCTGGAAACACCATATATTTT
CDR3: CASSQDRSGNTIYF

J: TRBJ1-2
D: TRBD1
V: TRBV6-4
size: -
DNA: TGTGCCAGCAGGGCCGGGACAGGGTATGGCTACACCTTC
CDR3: CASRAGTGYGYTF

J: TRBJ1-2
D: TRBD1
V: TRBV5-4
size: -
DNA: TGTGCCAGCAGCTTGGGCGGGAGGACAGGCGAGAACTATGGCTACACCTTC
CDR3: CASSLGGRTGENYGYTF

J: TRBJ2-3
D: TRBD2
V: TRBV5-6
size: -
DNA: TGTGCCAGCAGCTTGATCGGACTAGCGTCATATACGCAGTATTTT
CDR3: CASSLIGLASYTQYF

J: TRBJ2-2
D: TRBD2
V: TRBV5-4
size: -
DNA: TGTGCCAGCAGCTTGGAACTAGCGGGGTGGGAGGAGCTGTTTTTT
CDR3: CASSLELAGWEELFF

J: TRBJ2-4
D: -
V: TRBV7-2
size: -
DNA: TGTGCCAGCAGCTCACGAGTGGACACCGCGTGGGGTCAAAACATTCAGTACTTC
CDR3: CASSSRVDTAWGQNIQYF

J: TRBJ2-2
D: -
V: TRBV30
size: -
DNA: TGTGCCTGGAGTGTGGGGACGGTGAACACCGGGGAGCTGTTTTTT
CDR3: CAWSVGTVNTGELFF

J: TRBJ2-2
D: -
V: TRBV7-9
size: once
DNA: TGTGCCAGCAGCCCCAGCGCTTTGGGCACCGGGGAGCTGTTTTTT
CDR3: CASSPSALGTGELFF

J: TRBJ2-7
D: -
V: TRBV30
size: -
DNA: TGTGCCTGGAGTCTCCTGCGGACCGGCGCCTACGAGCAGTACTTC
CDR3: CAWSLLRTGAYEQYF

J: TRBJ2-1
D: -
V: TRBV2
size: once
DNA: TGTGCCAGCAGTCGCGGGTACAATGAGCAGTTCTTC
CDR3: CASSRGYNEQFF

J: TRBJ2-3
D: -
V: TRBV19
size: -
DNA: TGTGCCAGTAGTAGACCCCGGGACACCCGAGTAGATACGCAGTATTTT
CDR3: CASSRPRDTRVDTQYF

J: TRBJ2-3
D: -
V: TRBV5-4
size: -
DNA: TGTGCCAGCAGCTTGAGGCTGGCCTTATCCACAGATACGCAGTATTTT
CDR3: CASSLRLALSTDTQYF

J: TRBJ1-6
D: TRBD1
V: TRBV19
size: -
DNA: TGTGCCAGTAGTACAGGGACAGAATCCTCACCCCTCCACTTT
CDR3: CASSTGTESSPLHF

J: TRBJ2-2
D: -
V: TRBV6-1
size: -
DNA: TGTGCCAGCAGTGAACATGCAGGTGAGAACACCGGGGAGCTGTTTTTT
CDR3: CASSEHAGENTGELFF

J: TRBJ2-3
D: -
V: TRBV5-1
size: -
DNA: TGCGCCAGCAGCTCGGGGGATTTTGTGGATACGCAGTATTTT
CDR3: CASSSGDFVDTQYF

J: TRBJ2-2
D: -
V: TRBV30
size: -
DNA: TGTGCCTGGGGTGTGGGTTCCGGGGAGCTGTTTTTT
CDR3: CAWGVGSGELFF

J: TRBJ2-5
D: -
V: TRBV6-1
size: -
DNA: TGTGCCGGTGGGGGGATGGCCCAAGAGACCCAGTACTTC
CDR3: CAGGGMAQETQYF

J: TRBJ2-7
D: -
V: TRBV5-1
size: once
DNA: TGCGCCAGCAGCCCGTTGGGATCCTACGAGCAGTACTTC
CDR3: CASSPLGSYEQYF

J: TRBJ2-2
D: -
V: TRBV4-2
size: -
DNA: TGTGCCAGCAGCCAAGTCTACACCGGGGAGCTGTTTTTT
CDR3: CASSQVYTGELFF

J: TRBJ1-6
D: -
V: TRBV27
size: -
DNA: TGTGCCAGCAGGCCAGGGTCGAGTAATTCACCCCTCCACTTT
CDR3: CASRPGSSNSPLHF

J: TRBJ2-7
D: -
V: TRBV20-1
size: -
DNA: TGCAGTGCTAGTGGGGACGAGCAGTACTTC
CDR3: CSASGDEQYF

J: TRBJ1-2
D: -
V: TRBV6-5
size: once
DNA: TGTGCCTCGGGGGCGGACGGATTCTATGGCTACACCTTC
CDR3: CASGADGFYGYTF

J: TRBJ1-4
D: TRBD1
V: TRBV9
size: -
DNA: TGTGCCAGCAGCGCGCAGGGGGCAGGGGAAAAACTGTTTTTT
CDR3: CASSAQGAGEKLFF

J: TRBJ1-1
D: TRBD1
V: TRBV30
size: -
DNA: TGTGCCTGGAGTAAGGGACAGGGGCACGCTGAAGCTTTCTTT
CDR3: CAWSKGQGHAEAFF

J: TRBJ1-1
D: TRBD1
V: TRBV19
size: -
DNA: TGTGCCAGCCGGGGACAGGGTGGAGGGAACACTGAAGCTTTCTTT
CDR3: CASRGQGGGNTEAFF

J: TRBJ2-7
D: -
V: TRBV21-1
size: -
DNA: TGTGCCAGCACCTCTACCGGGGCAGACGGCTACGAGCAGTACTTC
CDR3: CASTSTGADGYEQYF

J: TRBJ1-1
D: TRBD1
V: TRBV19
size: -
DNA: TGTGCCAGTAGTCCGGACAGGGGGCTCCTCATGAACACTGAAGCTTTCTTT
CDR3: CASSPDRGLLMNTEAFF

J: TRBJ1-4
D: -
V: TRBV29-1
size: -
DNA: TGCAGCGTACCGCCGGGGGGCGCTTTTGAAAAACTGTTTTTT
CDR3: CSVPPGGAFEKLFF

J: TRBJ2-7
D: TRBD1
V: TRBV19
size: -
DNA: TGTGCCAGTAGGACAGGACAGGGATCGGGAGAGCAGTACTTC
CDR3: CASRTGQGSGEQYF